The rows below give T cell receptor beta chains drawn from one sample of a study of shared clonotypes between healthy human individuals. TCRdb keeps only in-frame clones here, not all; method: immunoSEQ multiplex PCR. The sample shows around 2,000,000 clones, roughly 94% of them seen only once. Sequenced material: naive CD4+ T cells sorted from blood. Receptors originate from a man aged 18 to 35 in good health. CDR3s include the opening cysteine and the closing phenylalanine or tryptophan. Each record gives: J gene, V gene, D gene, CDR3 protein. D genes are given only for firm matches.

>TRBJ2-7|TRBV2|.
CASSVDSTYEQYF
>TRBJ2-7|TRBV11-2|.
CASSSQIDRQNFPYEQYF
>TRBJ1-1|TRBV6-5|.
CASRRTALNTEAFF
>TRBJ2-6|TRBV15|.
CATSIRLTSGANVLTF
>TRBJ1-4|TRBV30|.
CAWSDSGMANEKLFF
>TRBJ1-2|TRBV2|.
CASFTEYGYTF
>TRBJ2-1|TRBV2|TRBD1
CASTLEGQGNEQFF
>TRBJ1-2|TRBV7-2|.
CASSLALQGSGYGYTF
>TRBJ2-5|TRBV29-1|TRBD1
CSARDSPQETQYF
>TRBJ2-3|TRBV6-1|.
CASSAWDTDTQYF
>TRBJ2-7|TRBV5-1|TRBD2
CASSLAGEGSYEQYF
>TRBJ2-1|TRBV5-1|TRBD2
CASSRTSGNNEQFF
>TRBJ1-6|TRBV10-1|.
CASSEAYYDSPLHF
>TRBJ1-2|TRBV30|TRBD1
CAWSQGIVGYTF
>TRBJ1-4|TRBV2|.
CASTRSTNEKLFF
>TRBJ2-5|TRBV10-3|.
CAINGCWRRKTQYF
>TRBJ1-3|TRBV6-6|.
CASSQIFSGNTIYF
>TRBJ2-7|TRBV5-1|TRBD1
CASSWAGTGGNYEQYF
>TRBJ1-3|TRBV19|.
CASSISARTAGNTIYF
>TRBJ2-5|TRBV5-1|.
CASSLAFGETQYF
>TRBJ2-5|TRBV6-5|TRBD1
CASSRDRGLWTQYF
>TRBJ1-2|TRBV6-1|.
CASSERDFYGYTF
>TRBJ1-6|TRBV2|TRBD1
CATTTGLNSPLHF
>TRBJ2-7|TRBV10-3|TRBD2
CAISGTSGSSEQYF
>TRBJ1-4|TRBV30|.
CAWSVRGEKLFF
>TRBJ2-2|TRBV10-3|.
CAIAAGTRGTGELFF
>TRBJ2-6|TRBV14|.
CASSQVRPRGANVLTF
>TRBJ2-1|TRBV7-9|TRBD2
CASSSPGLLFNEQFF
>TRBJ1-2|TRBV2|TRBD1
CASRRTGGLEGYTF
>TRBJ2-3|TRBV25-1|.
CARGHTGADTQYF
>TRBJ2-5|TRBV25-1|TRBD1
CASSGDRGRETQYF
>TRBJ2-5|TRBV11-2|TRBD2
CASGSDGGAEETQYF
>TRBJ1-1|TRBV27|TRBD1
CASSLISPGTGNTEAFF
>TRBJ1-6|TRBV6-1|.
CASSESQVRSPLHF
>TRBJ1-5|TRBV6-5|.
CASSSDRGSNQPQHF
>TRBJ1-6|TRBV30|TRBD1
CAWTLSDRSSYNSPLHF
>TRBJ2-7|TRBV7-2|TRBD2
CASSPPLSGRSSSYEQYF
>TRBJ2-7|TRBV6-6|TRBD2
CASSHTSGSYEQYF
>TRBJ1-2|TRBV6-1|.
CASSGGRGYTF
>TRBJ1-1|TRBV20-1|.
CSASETAEAFF
>TRBJ2-7|TRBV7-2|.
CASSPGLGYTYEQYF
>TRBJ2-7|TRBV15|TRBD1
CATSYRTGSYEQYF
>TRBJ2-1|TRBV5-1|.
CASSMLSGLTYNEQFF
>TRBJ2-7|TRBV7-2|TRBD2
CASSLGGSLYEQYF
>TRBJ2-2|TRBV27|.
CASSLGQVGSGELFF
>TRBJ2-3|TRBV6-4|.
CASSEWGASTDTQYF
>TRBJ1-6|TRBV5-4|TRBD1
CASSPGQGNSPLHF
>TRBJ1-4|TRBV10-1|.
CASSESGRGAGKLFF
>TRBJ2-3|TRBV4-1|.
CASSQGLALTDTQYF
>TRBJ2-6|TRBV6-6|.
CATRDNLLSGANVLTF